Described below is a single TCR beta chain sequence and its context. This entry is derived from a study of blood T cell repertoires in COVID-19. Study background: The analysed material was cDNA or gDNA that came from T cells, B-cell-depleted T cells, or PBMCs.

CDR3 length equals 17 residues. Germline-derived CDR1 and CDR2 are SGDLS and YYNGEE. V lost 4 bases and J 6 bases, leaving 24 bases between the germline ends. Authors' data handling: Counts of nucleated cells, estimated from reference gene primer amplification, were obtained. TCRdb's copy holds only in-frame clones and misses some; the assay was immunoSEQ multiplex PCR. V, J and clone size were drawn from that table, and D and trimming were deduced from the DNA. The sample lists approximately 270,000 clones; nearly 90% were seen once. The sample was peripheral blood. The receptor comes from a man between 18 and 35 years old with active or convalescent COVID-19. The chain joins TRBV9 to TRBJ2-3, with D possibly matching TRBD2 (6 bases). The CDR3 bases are TGTGCCAGCAGCACCAACGGGGGAACAGCCATGGTGGATACGCAGTATTTT. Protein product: CASSTNGGTAMVDTQYF.